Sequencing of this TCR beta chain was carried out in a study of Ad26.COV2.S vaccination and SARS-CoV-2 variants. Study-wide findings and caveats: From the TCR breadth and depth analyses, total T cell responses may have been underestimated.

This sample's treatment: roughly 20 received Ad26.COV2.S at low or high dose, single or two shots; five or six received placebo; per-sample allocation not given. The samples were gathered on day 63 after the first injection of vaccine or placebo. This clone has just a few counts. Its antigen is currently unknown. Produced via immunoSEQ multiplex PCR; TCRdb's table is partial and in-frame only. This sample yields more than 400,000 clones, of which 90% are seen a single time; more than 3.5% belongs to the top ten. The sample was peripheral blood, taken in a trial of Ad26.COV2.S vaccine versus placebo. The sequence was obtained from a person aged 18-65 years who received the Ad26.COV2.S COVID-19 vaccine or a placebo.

Here the CDR3 reads CAWSQGSNQPQHF. The CDR3 coding sequence is TGTGCCTGGAGTCAGGGTAGCAATCAGCCCCAGCATTTT. The rearrangement joins TRBV30 to TRBJ1-5; possible D gene TRBD1, 5 bases. Germline V gives CDR1 GTSNPN, CDR2 SVGIG (reference sequence). Trimming stripped 2 bases from V and 0 bases from J, with 5 bases between. This CDR3 is built from 13 residues.